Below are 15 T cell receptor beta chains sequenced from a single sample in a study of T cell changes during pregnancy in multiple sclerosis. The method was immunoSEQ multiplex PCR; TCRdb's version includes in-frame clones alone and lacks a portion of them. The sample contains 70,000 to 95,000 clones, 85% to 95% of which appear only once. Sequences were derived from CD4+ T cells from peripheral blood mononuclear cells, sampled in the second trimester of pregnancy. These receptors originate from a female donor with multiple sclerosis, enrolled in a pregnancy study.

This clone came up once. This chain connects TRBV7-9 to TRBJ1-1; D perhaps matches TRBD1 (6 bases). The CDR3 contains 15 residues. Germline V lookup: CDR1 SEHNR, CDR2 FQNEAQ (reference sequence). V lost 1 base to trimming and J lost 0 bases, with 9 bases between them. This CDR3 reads CASSLGGQLNTEAFF. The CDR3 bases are TGTGCCAGCAGCTTAGGAGGACAGCTGAACACTGAAGCTTTCTTT. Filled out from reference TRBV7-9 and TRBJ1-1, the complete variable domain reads DTGVSQNPRHKITKRGQNVTFRCDPISEHNRLYWYRQTLGQGPEFLTYFQNEAQLEKSRLLSDRFSAERPKGSFSTLEIQRTEQGDSAMYLCASSLGGQLNTEAFFGQGTRLTVV.

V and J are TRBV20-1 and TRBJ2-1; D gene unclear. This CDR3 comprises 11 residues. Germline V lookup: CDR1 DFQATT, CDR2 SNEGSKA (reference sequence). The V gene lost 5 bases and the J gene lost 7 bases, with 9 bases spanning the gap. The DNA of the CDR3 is TGCAGTGCTCCGCAGTGGAATGAGCAGTTCTTC. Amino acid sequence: CSAPQWNEQFF.

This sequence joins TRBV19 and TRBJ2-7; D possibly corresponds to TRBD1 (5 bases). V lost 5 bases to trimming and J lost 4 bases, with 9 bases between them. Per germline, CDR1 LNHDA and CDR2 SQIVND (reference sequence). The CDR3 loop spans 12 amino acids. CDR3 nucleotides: TGTGCCAGTAGTGCCGACAGATACGAGCAGTACTTC. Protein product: CASSADRYEQYF.

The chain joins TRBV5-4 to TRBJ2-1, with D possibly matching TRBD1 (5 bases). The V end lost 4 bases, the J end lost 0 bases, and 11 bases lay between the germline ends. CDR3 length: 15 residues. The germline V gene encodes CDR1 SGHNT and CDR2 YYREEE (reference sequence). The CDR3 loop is CASSPGHPSYNEQFF. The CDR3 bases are TGTGCCAGCAGCCCTGGACATCCCTCCTACAATGAGCAGTTCTTC.

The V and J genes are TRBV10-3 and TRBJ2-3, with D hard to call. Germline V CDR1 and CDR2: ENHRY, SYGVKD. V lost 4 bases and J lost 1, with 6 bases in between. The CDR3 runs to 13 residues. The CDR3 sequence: CAISGAGTDTQYF. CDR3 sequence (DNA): TGTGCCATCAGTGGCGCTGGCACAGATACGCAGTATTTT.

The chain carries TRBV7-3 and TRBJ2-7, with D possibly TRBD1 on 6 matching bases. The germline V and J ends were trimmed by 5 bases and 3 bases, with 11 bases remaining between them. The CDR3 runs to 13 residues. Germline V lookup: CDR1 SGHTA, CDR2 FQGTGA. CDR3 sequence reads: CASSLQGNYEQYF. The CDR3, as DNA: TGTGCCAGCAGCCTCCAGGGGAACTACGAGCAGTACTTC.

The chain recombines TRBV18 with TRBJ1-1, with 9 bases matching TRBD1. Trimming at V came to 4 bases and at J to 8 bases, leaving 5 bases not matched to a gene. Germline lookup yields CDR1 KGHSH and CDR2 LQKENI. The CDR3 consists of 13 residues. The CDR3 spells CASSLTGGAEAFF. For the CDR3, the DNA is TGTGCCAGCTCACTTACAGGGGGCGCGGAAGCTTTCTTT.

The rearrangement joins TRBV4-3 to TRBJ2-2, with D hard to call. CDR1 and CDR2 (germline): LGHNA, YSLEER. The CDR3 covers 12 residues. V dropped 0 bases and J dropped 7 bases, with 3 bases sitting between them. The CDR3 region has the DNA TGCGCCAGCAGCCAAGATCTCGGGGAGCTGTTTTTT. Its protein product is CASSQDLGELFF.

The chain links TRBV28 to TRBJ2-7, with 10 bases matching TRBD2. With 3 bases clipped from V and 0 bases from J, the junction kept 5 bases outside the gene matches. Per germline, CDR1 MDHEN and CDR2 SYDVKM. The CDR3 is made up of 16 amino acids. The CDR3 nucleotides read TGTGCCAGCAGTTTTCCACTAGCGGGAATCTCCTACGAGCAGTACTTC. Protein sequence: CASSFPLAGISYEQYF.

The CDR3 here is CASRLDGPGAEAFF. In DNA form, the CDR3 reads TGTGCCAGCAGGCTCGATGGCCCGGGGGCTGAAGCTTTCTTT. The genes are TRBV25-1 and TRBJ1-1; D may be TRBD1 (5 bases). V was clipped by 6 bases and J by 6 bases, with 17 bases between them. In germline, CDR1 is MGHDK, CDR2 SYGVNS. CDR3 length: 14 amino acids.

CDR3 in amino acids: CASSHRDRDYEQYF. The CDR3, as DNA: TGTGCCAGCAGCCACAGGGACAGGGACTACGAGCAGTACTTC. This sequence joins TRBV5-4 and TRBJ2-7, with 9 bases aligning to TRBD1. Germline trimming cut 4 bases from V and 3 bases from J; bases unmatched to any gene: 5. Germline values: CDR1 SGHNT, CDR2 YYREEE (reference sequence). The CDR3 has 14 amino acids.

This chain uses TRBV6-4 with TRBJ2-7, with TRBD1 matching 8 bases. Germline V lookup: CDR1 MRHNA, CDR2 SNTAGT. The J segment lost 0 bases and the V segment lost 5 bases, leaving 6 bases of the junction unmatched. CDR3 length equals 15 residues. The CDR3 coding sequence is TGTGCCAGCAGTTACCCCAGGGGGCCCTCCTACGAGCAGTACTTC. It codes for CASSYPRGPSYEQYF.

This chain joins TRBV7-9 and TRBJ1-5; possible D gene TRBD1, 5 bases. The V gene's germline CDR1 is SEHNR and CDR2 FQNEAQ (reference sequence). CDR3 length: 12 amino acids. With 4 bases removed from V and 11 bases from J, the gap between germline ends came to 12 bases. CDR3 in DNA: TGTGCCAGCAGCTACCCCCAAGGGGCCCAGCATTTT. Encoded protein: CASSYPQGAQHF.

CDR3 residues: CASSDLLPGLNNSPLHF. The CDR3 DNA follows: TGTGCCAGCAGTGACCTGCTTCCGGGACTGAATAATTCACCCCTCCACTTT. The V and J genes are TRBV6-1 and TRBJ1-6, with D possibly TRBD1 on 5 matching bases. This CDR3 has 17 residues. V lost 3 bases and J lost 5, with 17 bases in between. Per germline, CDR1 MNHNS and CDR2 SASEGT.

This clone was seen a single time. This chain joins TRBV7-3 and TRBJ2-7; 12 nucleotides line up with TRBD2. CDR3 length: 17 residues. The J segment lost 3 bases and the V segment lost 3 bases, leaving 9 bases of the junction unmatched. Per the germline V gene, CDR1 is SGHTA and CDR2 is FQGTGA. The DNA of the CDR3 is TGTGCCAGCAGCTTCCGACCGATACTAGCGGGGGGCTACGAGCAGTACTTC. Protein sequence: CASSFRPILAGGYEQYF. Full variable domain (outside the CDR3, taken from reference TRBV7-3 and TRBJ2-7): GAGVSQTPSNKVTEKGKYVELRCDPISGHTALYWYRQSLGQGPEFLIYFQGTGAADDSGLPNDRFFAVRPEGSVSTLKIQRTERGDSAVYLCASSFRPILAGGYEQYFGPGTRLTVT.